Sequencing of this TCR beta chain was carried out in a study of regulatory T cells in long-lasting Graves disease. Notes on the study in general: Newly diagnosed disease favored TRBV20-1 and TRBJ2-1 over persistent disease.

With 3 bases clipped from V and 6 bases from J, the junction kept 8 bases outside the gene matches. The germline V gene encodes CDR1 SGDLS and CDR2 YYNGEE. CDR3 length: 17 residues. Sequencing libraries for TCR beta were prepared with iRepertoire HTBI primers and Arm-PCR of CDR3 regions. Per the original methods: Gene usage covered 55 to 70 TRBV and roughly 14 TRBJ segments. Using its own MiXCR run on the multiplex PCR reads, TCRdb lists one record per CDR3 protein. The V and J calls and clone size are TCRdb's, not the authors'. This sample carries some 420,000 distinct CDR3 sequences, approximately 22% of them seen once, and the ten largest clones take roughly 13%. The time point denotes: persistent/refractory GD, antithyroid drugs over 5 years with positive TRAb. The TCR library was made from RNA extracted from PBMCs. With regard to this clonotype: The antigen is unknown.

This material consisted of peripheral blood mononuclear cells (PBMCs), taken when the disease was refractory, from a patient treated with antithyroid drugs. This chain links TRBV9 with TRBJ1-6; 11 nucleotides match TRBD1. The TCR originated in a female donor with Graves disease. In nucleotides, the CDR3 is TGTGCCAGCAGCGGGACAGGGGGCGCGCTGGGTAATTCACCCCTCCACTTT. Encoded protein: CASSGTGGALGNSPLHF.